The clone carrying this T cell receptor beta chain occurred a few times. Its antigen remains unknown. This entry belongs to a study of T cell repertoires in cytomegalovirus infection. Overall study: Recently identified HLA-C-restricted CMV epitopes were used, and well-studied HLA-B-restricted CMV epitopes were used as well. Study-level results: The cumulative frequency of public TCR beta families distinguished individuals who carried CMV together with the relevant HLA.

TCRdb re-called the reads with MiXCR, one entry per CDR3 protein. The sample lists approximately 1,000,000 distinct CDR3 sequences, approximately 32% occurring once. Germline V gives CDR1 LNHDA, CDR2 SQIVND (reference sequence). The CDR3 covers 15 residues. Trimming took 3 bases from V and 5 from J, leaving 14 bases between them. The sequence derives from a human donor in good health (CMV status not recorded). Some clones in this sample may be carry-over from other donors' samples. The chain has TRBV19 and TRBJ1-5, with unresolved D. The sample was cultured CD8+ T cells from PBMCs, taken from culture after CMV antigen stimulation. CDR3 bases: TGTGCCAGTAGTATTGCCCAGGCCCCCCATCAGCCCCAGCATTTT. Translating it yields CASSIAQAPHQPQHF. The variable domain in full, with the rest retrieved from reference TRBV19 and TRBJ1-5, is DGGITQSPKYLFRKEGQNVTLSCEQNLNHDAMYWYRQDPGQGLRLIYYSQIVNDFQKGDIAEGYSVSREKKESFPLTVTSAQKNPTAFYLCASSIAQAPHQPQHFGDGTRLSIL.